This TCR beta chain derives from a study of blood T cells in healthy people across ages. The second PCR ran about 6 to 12 cycles with a sample-barcoded 5' primer and J-beta primers. TCRdb redid the calling of the 5' RACE reads with MiXCR, one entry per CDR3 protein. The table has 580,000 or so distinct CDR3 sequences, under 55% seen once. This CDR3 region has 14 residues. Trimming pared 1 base from V and 3 bases from J, leaving 13 bases between. Germline V gene data show CDR1 as SQVTM and CDR2 as ANQGSEA. The sequence derives from a man older than 75 in good health. The sample comprised blood. The V and J genes are TRBV29-1 and TRBJ2-7; D is perhaps TRBD1 or TRBD2 (5 bases each). The CDR3 here is CSVEAGTECYEQYF. In DNA, the CDR3 is TGCAGCGTTGAAGCGGGGACCGAATGCTACGAGCAGTACTTC.